These 15 T cell receptor beta chains came from one sample sequenced in a study of cytomegalovirus exposure and HLA in healthy donors. The study ran its PCR with 60 Vbeta and 13 Jbeta primers. The data were produced by immunoSEQ multiplex PCR, yet TCRdb's version contains in-frame clones alone and is incomplete. The sample contains 180,000 or so clones, over 65% of which appear only once. Sequencing was carried out using PBMCs. Receptors originate from a woman aged 60-75 years in good health and CMV-seropositive.

CDR3: CASSIVGAQGGYNEQFF. In DNA, the CDR3 is TGTGCCAGTAGTATAGTGGGGGCACAGGGTGGGTACAATGAGCAGTTCTTC. V and J are TRBV19 and TRBJ2-1, with D tentatively TRBD1 (6 bases). CDR3 length: 17 residues. The germline CDR1 and CDR2 sequences are LNHDA and SQIVND (reference sequence). Deletions cut 1 base from V and 4 bases from J, with 17 bases between.

V usage is TRBV12-5 and J usage is TRBJ2-1, with 8 bases identical to TRBD2. CDR1 is LGHNT, CDR2 FRNRAP, per germline. The length of the CDR3 is 14 residues. Losses at the gene ends were 3 bases for V and 6 bases for J; bases not matched to a gene: 4. CDR3: CASGFGTSINEQFF. The CDR3 DNA reads as TGTGCTAGTGGTTTTGGGACTAGTATCAATGAGCAGTTCTTC.

The chain links TRBV10-3 to TRBJ2-1, with 10 bases fitting TRBD2. J gave up 1 base and V 4 bases, and 19 bases lay outside the gene matches. CDR1 ENHRY and CDR2 SYGVKD come from the germline V gene. The CDR3 sequence is 21 residues long. This chain's CDR3 is CAISAKLVAGGGDRSYNEQFF. The CDR3 nucleotides are TGTGCCATCAGTGCGAAACTAGTAGCGGGAGGAGGGGATAGATCCTACAATGAGCAGTTCTTC.

This clone has a single count. The gene calls are TRBV30 and TRBJ1-5; 7 bases fit TRBD1. V shed 3 bases and J 3 bases; nucleotides not matched to a gene: 5. The CDR3 spans 14 residues. The germline V gene has CDR1 GTSNPN and CDR2 SVGIG (reference sequence). Here the CDR3 reads CAWSEGQLNQPQHF. The CDR3 DNA sequence: TGTGCCTGGAGCGAGGGACAGCTCAATCAGCCCCAGCATTTT.

The V gene is TRBV7-8, the J gene TRBJ1-1; unclear D gene. The germline gives CDR1 SGHVS, CDR2 FQNEAQ. The CDR3 runs to 13 residues. Trimming left V 1 base short and J 3 bases short, with 6 bases between. The CDR3 bases are TGTGCCAGCAGCTTAGTCGTAGACACTGAAGCTTTCTTT. Its translation is CASSLVVDTEAFF.

The rearrangement joins TRBV9 to TRBJ1-2, with TRBD1 as a possible D gene (6 bases). The length of the CDR3 is 16 residues. Germline loops: CDR1 SGDLS, CDR2 YYNGEE. The germline V and J ends were trimmed by 0 bases and 5 bases, with 17 bases remaining between them. The CDR3 sequence is CASSVAGGRIGYGYTF. CDR3 nucleotides: TGTGCCAGCAGCGTAGCCGGGGGGCGAATTGGGTATGGCTACACCTTC.

This clone showed up just a few times. The chain is built from TRBV28 and TRBJ1-1; TRBD1 matches at 9 bases. The V segment lost 6 bases and the J segment 6 bases; nucleotides outside the gene matches: 8. The CDR3 spans 14 residues. Germline V gives CDR1 MDHEN, CDR2 SYDVKM. This chain's CDR3 is CASSRQGVRAEAFF. For the CDR3, the DNA is TGTGCCAGCAGCCGACAGGGGGTTAGGGCTGAAGCTTTCTTT.

This chain links TRBV6-1 with TRBJ2-7; 10 positions match TRBD1. The CDR3 runs to 13 residues. V shed 8 bases, J shed 7 bases, and the junction held 8 bases outside the gene matches. Germline loops: CDR1 MNHNS, CDR2 SASEGT. The DNA of the CDR3 is TGTGCCAGCCTGGGACAGGGGTCACGGGAGCAGTACTTC. Protein sequence: CASLGQGSREQYF.

This clone was counted only a few times. V gene TRBV7-3 combines with J gene TRBJ1-1, with 8 bases aligning to TRBD1. The CDR3 runs to 15 residues. Germline V CDR1 and CDR2: SGHTA, FQGTGA. The ends lost 5 bases at V and 5 bases at J; junction bases unmatched: 10. CDR3 sequence reads: CASSPYQGARTEAFF. The CDR3 nucleotides read TGTGCCAGCAGCCCTTATCAGGGGGCGCGGACTGAAGCTTTCTTT.

The chain uses TRBV5-4 and TRBJ2-2, with D tentatively TRBD2 (5 bases). The V end lost 1 base, the J end lost 1 base, and 8 bases lay between the germline ends. In germline, CDR1 is SGHNT, CDR2 YYREEE (reference sequence). CDR3 size: 15 residues. CDR3 in amino acids: CASSLSGLNTGELFF. Written as DNA, the CDR3 is TGTGCCAGCAGCTTGTCGGGGTTGAACACCGGGGAGCTGTTTTTT. Complete variable domain (other parts from reference TRBV5-4 and TRBJ2-2): ETGVTQSPTHLIKTRGQQVTLRCSSQSGHNTVSWYQQALGQGPQFIFQYYREEENGRGNFPPRFSGLQFPNYSSELNVNALELDDSALYLCASSLSGLNTGELFFGEGSRLTVL.

The chain has TRBV5-4 and TRBJ1-2; 8 bases are shared with TRBD1. Trimming took 2 bases from V and 3 from J; bases not matched to a gene: 3. Germline lookup yields CDR1 SGHNT and CDR2 YYREEE (reference sequence). The CDR3 totals 14 residues. The CDR3 DNA reads TGTGCCAGCAGCTTCATGGGACAGGACTATGGCTACACCTTC. Translation: CASSFMGQDYGYTF.

The chain links TRBV7-6 to TRBJ2-7, with 11 bases aligning to TRBD2. CDR1 and CDR2 (germline): SGHVS, FNYEAQ. With V trimmed by 5 bases and J by 6 bases, 9 bases remained unmatched. The length of the CDR3 is 15 residues. This CDR3 is CASSPASGGTGEQYF. CDR3 nucleotides: TGTGCCAGCAGCCCCGCTAGCGGGGGGACTGGCGAGCAGTACTTC. The whole variable domain, remainder taken from reference TRBV7-6 and TRBJ2-7, is GAGVSQSPRYKVTKRGQDVALRCDPISGHVSLYWYRQALGQGPEFLTYFNYEAQQDKSGLPNDRFSAERPEGSISTLTIQRTEQRDSAMYRCASSPASGGTGEQYFGPGTRLTVT.

The V and J genes are TRBV5-4 and TRBJ2-2; D gene unclear. The CDR3 has 14 amino acids. Germline values: CDR1 SGHNT, CDR2 YYREEE (reference sequence). Trimming cost V 1 base and J 2 bases, with 6 bases left between them. CDR3 amino acids: CASSLNFNTGELFF. The CDR3 DNA sequence: TGTGCCAGCAGCTTGAACTTCAACACCGGGGAGCTGTTTTTT.

The rearrangement uses TRBV9 and TRBJ1-1, with TRBD1 matching 12 bases. Germline lookup yields CDR1 SGDLS and CDR2 YYNGEE. J was trimmed by 3 bases and V by 4 bases; bases with no gene match: 4. This CDR3 is 15 amino acids long. CDR3 sequence (DNA): TGTGCCAGCAGCCCCCGGGACAGGGGGCACACTGAAGCTTTCTTT. It encodes CASSPRDRGHTEAFF. The full variable domain, its missing parts supplied by reference TRBV9 and TRBJ1-1, is DSGVTQTPKHLITATGQRVTLRCSPRSGDLSVYWYQQSLDQGLQFLIQYYNGEERAKGNILERFSAQQFPDLHSELNLSSLELGDSALYFCASSPRDRGHTEAFFGQGTRLTVV.

The J gene is TRBJ2-7, the V gene TRBV7-2; a weak D match, TRBD2 (6 bases). The CDR3 is made up of 17 amino acids. Looked up from germline, CDR1 is SGHTA and CDR2 is FQGNSA. Trimming stripped 1 base from V and 4 bases from J, with 20 bases between. CDR3 loop: CASSLEGPLGGTYEQYF. The CDR3 DNA is TGTGCCAGCAGCTTAGAGGGCCCCCTTGGGGGGACGTACGAGCAGTACTTC.